The 7 T cell receptor beta chains reported below all come from one sample, sequenced in a study of regulatory T cells in long-lasting Graves disease. Sequencing libraries for TCR beta were prepared with iRepertoire HTBI primers and Arm-PCR of CDR3 regions. TCRdb used MiXCR to reprocess the multiplex PCR reads, holding one entry per CDR3 protein. Of about 380,000 distinct CDR3 sequences listed, around 16% are singletons. This sample's time point: newly diagnosed GD, antithyroid drugs for less than 3 months. After RNA was extracted from PBMCs, the TCR library was made from it. The input for sequencing was peripheral blood mononuclear cells (PBMCs), taken at new diagnosis, from a patient treated with antithyroid drugs. The receptors shown here come from a female donor with Graves disease.

This clonotype occurred many times. The chain is built from TRBV7-2 and TRBJ2-7; 9 positions agree with TRBD2. Trimming cost V 5 bases and J 4 bases; bases outside gene matches: 6. This CDR3 is 14 amino acids long. Looked up from germline, CDR1 is SGHTA and CDR2 is FQGNSA. CDR3 bases: TGTGCCAGCAGCCGAGCGGGAGGACGTTACGAGCAGTACTTC. As protein: CASSRAGGRYEQYF.

This clonotype has a count of ten or more. The chain has TRBV11-2 and TRBJ1-1; D is perhaps TRBD1 (6 bases). This CDR3 has 14 amino acids. Per germline, CDR1 SGHAT and CDR2 FQNNGV. Trimming removed 4 bases from V and 1 base from J, with 10 bases in between. The CDR3 DNA reads as TGTGCCAGCAGCTCAACGGACAGGAACACTGAAGCTTTCTTT. Protein: CASSSTDRNTEAFF.

This clonotype was found many times. The V and J genes are TRBV27 and TRBJ2-3; D ambiguous. Germline values: CDR1 MNHEY, CDR2 SMNVEV (reference sequence). The V gene lost 6 bases and the J gene lost 6 bases, with 10 bases spanning the gap. CDR3 length: 12 amino acids. The CDR3 DNA follows: TGTGCCAGCAGCTCGCATCTGGATACGCAGTATTTT. It yields the protein CASSSHLDTQYF.

In its sample, this clonotype was seen many times. The J gene is TRBJ2-3, the V gene TRBV29-1, with D perhaps matching TRBD2 (6 bases). Trimming removed 4 bases from V and 1 base from J, with 21 bases in between. CDR3 length: 17 residues. Looked up from germline, CDR1 is SQVTM and CDR2 is ANQGSEA. CDR3 protein: CSVGGVWGERGTDTQYF. CDR3 coding DNA: TGCAGCGTTGGAGGTGTTTGGGGGGAGCGGGGCACAGATACGCAGTATTTT.

J is TRBJ2-1 and V is TRBV14; the match to TRBD1 covers 9 bases. The germline gives CDR1 SGHDN, CDR2 FVKESK. This CDR3 region has 11 residues. Unmatched junction bases numbered 4, after V lost 6 bases and J lost 13 bases. CDR3 protein: CASRDRGIQFF. CDR3 bases: TGTGCCAGCAGAGACAGGGGGATACAGTTCTTC.

This clonotype was seen at least ten times. The J gene is TRBJ2-1, the V gene TRBV11-2; TRBD2 is a possible D gene (6 bases). The CDR3 is 16 residues long. V dropped 1 base and J dropped 6 bases, with 16 bases sitting between them. From germline, CDR1 is SGHAT and CDR2 FQNNGV. For the CDR3, the DNA is TGTGCCAGCAGCTTAGTTAAGACTAGGCGGGGCAATGAGCAGTTCTTC. Translation gives CASSLVKTRRGNEQFF.

This clonotype was counted at least ten times. Since a much larger clone is just one base distant, this may be a read error. The rearrangement links TRBV20-1 to TRBJ1-2; perhaps TRBD1 as D (6 bases). This CDR3 comprises 13 residues. CDR1 is DFQATT and CDR2 is SNEGSKA in the germline V gene (reference sequence). The CDR3 is CTSPPTGNYGYTF. DNA for the CDR3: TGCACCTCTCCCCCAACAGGGAACTATGGCTACACCTTC.